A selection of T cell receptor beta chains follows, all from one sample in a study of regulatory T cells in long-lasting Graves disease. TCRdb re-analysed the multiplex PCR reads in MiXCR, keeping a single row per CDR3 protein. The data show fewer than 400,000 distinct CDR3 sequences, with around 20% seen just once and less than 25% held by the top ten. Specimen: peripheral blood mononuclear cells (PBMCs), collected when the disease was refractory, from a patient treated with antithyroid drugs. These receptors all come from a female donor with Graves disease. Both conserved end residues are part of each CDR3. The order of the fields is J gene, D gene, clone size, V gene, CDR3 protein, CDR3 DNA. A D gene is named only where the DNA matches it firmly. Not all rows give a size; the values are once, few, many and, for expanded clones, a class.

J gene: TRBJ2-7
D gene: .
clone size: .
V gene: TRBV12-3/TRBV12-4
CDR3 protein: CASRAGAGEEQYF
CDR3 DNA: TGTGCCAGCCGGGCAGGGGCAGGGGAGGAGCAGTACTTC

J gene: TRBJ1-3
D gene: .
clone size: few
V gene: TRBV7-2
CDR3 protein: CASSLGKAGNTIYF
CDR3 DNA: TGTGCCAGCAGCTTAGGGAAAGCTGGAAACACCATATATTTT

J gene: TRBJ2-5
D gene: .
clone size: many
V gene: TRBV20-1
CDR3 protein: CSAREIGYKETQYF
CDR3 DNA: TGCAGTGCTAGAGAGATAGGGTATAAAGAGACCCAGTACTTC

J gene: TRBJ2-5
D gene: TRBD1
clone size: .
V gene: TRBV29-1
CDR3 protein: CSVVRGQGTETQYF
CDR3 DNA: TGCAGCGTTGTAAGGGGACAGGGGACAGAGACCCAGTACTTC

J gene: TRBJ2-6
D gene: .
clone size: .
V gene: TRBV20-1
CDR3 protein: CSVRGAEGGPGLGANVLTF
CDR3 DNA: TGCAGTGTTAGAGGAGCCGAGGGGGGGCCGGGACTTGGGGCCAACGTCCTGACTTTC

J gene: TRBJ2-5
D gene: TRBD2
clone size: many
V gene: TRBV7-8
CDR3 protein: CASSLTSGAHF
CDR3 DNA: TGTGCCAGCAGCCTAACTAGCGGCGCACACTTC

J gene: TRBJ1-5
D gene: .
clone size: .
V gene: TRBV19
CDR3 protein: CASSGGHSNQPQHF
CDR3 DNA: TGTGCCAGTAGTGGAGGACATAGCAATCAGCCCCAGCATTTT

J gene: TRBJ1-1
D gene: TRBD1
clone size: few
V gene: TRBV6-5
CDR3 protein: CASSLGQGVNTEAFF
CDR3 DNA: TGTGCCAGCAGTTTGGGACAGGGGGTGAACACTGAAGCTTTCTTT

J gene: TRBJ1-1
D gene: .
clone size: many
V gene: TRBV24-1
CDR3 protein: CATIGAGHSNTEAFF
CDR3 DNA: TGTGCCACCATTGGAGCAGGGCATTCGAACACTGAAGCTTTCTTT

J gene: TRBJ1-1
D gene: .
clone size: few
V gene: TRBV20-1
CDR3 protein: CSALPGMNTEAFF
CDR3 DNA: TGCAGTGCTTTACCGGGTATGAACACTGAAGCTTTCTTT

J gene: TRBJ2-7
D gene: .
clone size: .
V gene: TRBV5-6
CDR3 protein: CASSRLERQYF
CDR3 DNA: TGTGCCAGCAGCCGATTGGAGAGGCAGTACTTC

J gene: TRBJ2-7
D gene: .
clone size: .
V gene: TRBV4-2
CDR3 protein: CASSQNLGASGSYEQYF
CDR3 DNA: TGTGCCAGCAGCCAAAACCTGGGGGCTAGCGGCTCCTACGAGCAGTACTTC

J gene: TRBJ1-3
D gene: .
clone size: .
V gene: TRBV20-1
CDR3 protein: CSVMKAGNTIYF
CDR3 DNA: TGCAGTGTCATGAAGGCTGGAAACACCATATATTTT

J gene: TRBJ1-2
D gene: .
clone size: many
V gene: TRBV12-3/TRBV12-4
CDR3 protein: CASSFLRPTNYGYTF
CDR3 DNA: TGTGCCAGCAGTTTCCTCCGGCCGACCAACTATGGCTACACCTTC

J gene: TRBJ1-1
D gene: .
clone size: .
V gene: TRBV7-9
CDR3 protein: CASSFSGGGDENTEAFF
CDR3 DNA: TGTGCCAGCAGCTTTTCGGGGGGAGGAGATGAGAACACTGAAGCTTTCTTT